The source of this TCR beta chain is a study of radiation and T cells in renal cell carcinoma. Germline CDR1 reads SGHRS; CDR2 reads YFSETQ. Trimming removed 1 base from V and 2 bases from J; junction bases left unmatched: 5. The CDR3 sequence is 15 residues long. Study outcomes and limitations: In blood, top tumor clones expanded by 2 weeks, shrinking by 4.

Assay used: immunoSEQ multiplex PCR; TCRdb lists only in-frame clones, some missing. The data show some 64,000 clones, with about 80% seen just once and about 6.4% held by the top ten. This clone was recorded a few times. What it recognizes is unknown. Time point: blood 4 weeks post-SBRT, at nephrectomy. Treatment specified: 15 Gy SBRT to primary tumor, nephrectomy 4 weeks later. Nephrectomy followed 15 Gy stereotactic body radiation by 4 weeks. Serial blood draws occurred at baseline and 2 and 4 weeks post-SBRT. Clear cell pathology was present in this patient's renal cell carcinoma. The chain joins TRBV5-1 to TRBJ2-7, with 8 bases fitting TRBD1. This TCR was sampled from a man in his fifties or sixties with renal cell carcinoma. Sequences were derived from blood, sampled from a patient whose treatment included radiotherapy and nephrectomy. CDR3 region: CASSLSTGETYEQYF. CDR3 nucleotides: TGCGCCAGCAGCTTGTCGACAGGGGAAACCTACGAGCAGTACTTC.